Ten or more counts support the clone carrying this T cell receptor (beta chain). The antigen remains unidentified. The data were taken from a study of CD8 T cells in ankylosing spondylitis. Study results and limitations: Reportedly, significant enrichment of disease-linked clones occurred in matched ankylosing spondylitis synovial fluid.

Germline V gene lookup returns CDR1 SGDLS and CDR2 YYNGEE. Trimming took 3 bases from V and 2 from J, leaving 9 bases between them. The CDR3 is made up of 13 amino acids. By quantitative 5'-RACE with molecular barcodes, the TCR beta libraries were made. TCRdb re-derived calls from the 5' RACE reads in MiXCR, one entry per CDR3 protein. The repertoire holds some 120,000 distinct CDR3 sequences, with over 6.5% as singletons. Specimen: blood, either unsorted or a sorted T cell fraction (not recorded which). This receptor was taken from a male donor with ankylosing spondylitis or in good health (not recorded which). The chain links TRBV9 to TRBJ2-7, with D possibly matching TRBD2 (5 bases). CDR3 residues: CASSAGYTYEQYF. DNA of the CDR3: TGTGCCAGCAGCGCGGGGTACACCTACGAGCAGTACTTC. The variable domain in full, completed from reference TRBV9 and TRBJ2-7, reads DSGVTQTPKHLITATGQRVTLRCSPRSGDLSVYWYQQSLDQGLQFLIQYYNGEERAKGNILERFSAQQFPDLHSELNLSSLELGDSALYFCASSAGYTYEQYFGPGTRLTVT.